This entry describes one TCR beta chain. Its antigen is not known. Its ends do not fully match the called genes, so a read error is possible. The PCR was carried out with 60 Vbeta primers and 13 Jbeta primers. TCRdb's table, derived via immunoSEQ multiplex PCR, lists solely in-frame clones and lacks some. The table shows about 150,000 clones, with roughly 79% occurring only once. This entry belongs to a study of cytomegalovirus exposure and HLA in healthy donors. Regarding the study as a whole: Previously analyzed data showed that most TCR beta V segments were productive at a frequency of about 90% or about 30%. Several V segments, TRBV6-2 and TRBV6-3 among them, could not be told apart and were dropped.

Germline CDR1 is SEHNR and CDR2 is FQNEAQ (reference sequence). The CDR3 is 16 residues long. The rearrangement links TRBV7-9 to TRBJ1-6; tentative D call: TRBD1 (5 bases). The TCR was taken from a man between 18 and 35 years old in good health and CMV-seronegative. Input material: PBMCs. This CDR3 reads CSSSFQGSSYNSPLHF. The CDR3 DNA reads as TGTTCCAGCAGCTTTCAGGGTAGCTCCTATAATTCACCCCTCCACTTT. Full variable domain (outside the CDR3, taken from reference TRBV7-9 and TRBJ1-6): DTGVSQNPRHKITKRGQNVTFRCDPISEHNRLYWYRQTLGQGPEFLTYFQNEAQLEKSRLLSDRFSAERPKGSFSTLEIQRTEQGDSAMYLCSSSFQGSSYNSPLHFGNGTRLTVT.